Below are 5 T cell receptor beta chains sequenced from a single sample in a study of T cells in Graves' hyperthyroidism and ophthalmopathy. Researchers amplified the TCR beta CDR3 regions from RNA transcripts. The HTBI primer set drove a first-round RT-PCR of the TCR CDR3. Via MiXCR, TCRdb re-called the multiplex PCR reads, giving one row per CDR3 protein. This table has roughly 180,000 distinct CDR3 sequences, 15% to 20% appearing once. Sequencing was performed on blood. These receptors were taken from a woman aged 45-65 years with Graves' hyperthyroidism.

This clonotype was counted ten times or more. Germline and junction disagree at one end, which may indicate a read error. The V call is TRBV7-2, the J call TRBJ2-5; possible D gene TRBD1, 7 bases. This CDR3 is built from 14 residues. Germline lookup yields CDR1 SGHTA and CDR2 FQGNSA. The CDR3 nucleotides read TGTGCCAGCAGCTTACGTACGGGGGTAGGACAGGACGACTTC. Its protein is CASSLRTGVGQDDF.

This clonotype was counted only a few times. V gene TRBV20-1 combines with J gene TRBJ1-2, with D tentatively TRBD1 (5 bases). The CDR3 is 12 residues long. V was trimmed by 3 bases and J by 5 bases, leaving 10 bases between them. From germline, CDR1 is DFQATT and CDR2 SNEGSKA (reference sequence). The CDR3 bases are TGCAGTGCTAGGGCAGGGACTTATGGCTACACCTTC. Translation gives CSARAGTYGYTF.

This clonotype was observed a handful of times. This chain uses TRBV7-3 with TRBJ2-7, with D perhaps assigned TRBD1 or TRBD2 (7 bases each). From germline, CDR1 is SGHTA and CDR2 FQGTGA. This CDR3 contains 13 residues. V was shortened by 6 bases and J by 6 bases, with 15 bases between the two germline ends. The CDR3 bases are TGTGCCAGCAGTTCTGACAGGGAGGGCGAGCAGTACTTC. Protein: CASSSDREGEQYF. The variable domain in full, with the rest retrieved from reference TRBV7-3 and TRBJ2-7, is GAGVSQTPSNKVTEKGKYVELRCDPISGHTALYWYRQSLGQGPEFLIYFQGTGAADDSGLPNDRFFAVRPEGSVSTLKIQRTERGDSAVYLCASSSDREGEQYFGPGTRLTVT.

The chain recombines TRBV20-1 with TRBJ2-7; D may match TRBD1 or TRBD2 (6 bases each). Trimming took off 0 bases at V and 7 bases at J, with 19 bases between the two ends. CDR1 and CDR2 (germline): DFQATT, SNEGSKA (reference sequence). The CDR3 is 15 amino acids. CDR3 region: CSARDNQGRIGEQYF. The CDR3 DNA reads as TGCAGTGCTAGAGATAACCAGGGGAGGATTGGGGAGCAGTACTTC.

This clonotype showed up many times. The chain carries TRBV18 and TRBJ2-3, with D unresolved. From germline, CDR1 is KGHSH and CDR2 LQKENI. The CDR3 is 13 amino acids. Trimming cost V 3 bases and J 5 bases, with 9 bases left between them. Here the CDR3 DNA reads TGTGCCAGCTCACCCATAGCAGGAGATACGCAGTATTTT. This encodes CASSPIAGDTQYF.